Sequencing of this TCR beta chain was carried out in a study of cytomegalovirus exposure and HLA in healthy donors. Study-wide findings and caveats: In a later analysis, parvovirus B19, influenza, CMV and Epstein-Barr virus appeared linked to several top co-occurrence clusters.

This clone was counted a few times. No antigen is known for it. PCR primers comprised 60 Vbeta and 13 Jbeta primers. TCRdb keeps only in-frame clones here, not all; method: immunoSEQ multiplex PCR. The table lists more than 100,000 clones, around 85% of them singletons. The CDR3 loop spans 12 amino acids. Germline CDR1 is SGHTA and CDR2 is FQGNSA. V was clipped by 11 bases and J by 1 base, with 11 bases between them. The receptor was isolated from a man aged 25-45 years in good health and CMV-seronegative. V and J are TRBV7-2 and TRBJ1-1, with a weak D call TRBD1 (5 bases). Sequences were obtained from PBMCs. The CDR3 is CAGGDPNTEAFF. The CDR3 DNA sequence: TGTGCCGGGGGGGATCCGAACACTGAAGCTTTCTTT.